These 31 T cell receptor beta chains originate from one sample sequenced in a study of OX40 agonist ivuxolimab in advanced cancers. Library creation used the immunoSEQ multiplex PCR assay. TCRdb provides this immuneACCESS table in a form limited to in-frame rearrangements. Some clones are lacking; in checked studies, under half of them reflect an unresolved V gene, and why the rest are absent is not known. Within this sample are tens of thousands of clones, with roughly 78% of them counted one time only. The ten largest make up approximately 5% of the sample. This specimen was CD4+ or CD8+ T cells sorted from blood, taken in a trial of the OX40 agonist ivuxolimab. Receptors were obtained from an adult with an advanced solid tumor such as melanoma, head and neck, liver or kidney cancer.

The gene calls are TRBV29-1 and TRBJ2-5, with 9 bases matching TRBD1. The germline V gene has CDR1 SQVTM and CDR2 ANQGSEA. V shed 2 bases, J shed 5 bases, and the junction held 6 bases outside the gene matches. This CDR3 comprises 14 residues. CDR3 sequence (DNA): TGCAGCGTTGAACCGGACAGGGGTAGCGAGACCCAGTACTTC. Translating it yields CSVEPDRGSETQYF.

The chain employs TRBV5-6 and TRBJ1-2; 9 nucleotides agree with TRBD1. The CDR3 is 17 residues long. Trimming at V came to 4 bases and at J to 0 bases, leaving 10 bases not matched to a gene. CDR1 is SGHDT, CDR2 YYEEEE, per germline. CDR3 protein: CASSPWGQGTPNYGYTF. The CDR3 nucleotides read TGTGCCAGCAGCCCCTGGGGACAGGGAACCCCTAACTATGGCTACACCTTC. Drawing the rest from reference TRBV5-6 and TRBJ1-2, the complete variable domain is DAGVTQSPTHLIKTRGQQVTLRCSPKSGHDTVSWYQQALGQGPQFIFQYYEEEERQRGNFPDRFSGHQFPNYSSELNVNALLLGDSALYLCASSPWGQGTPNYGYTFGSGTRLTVV.

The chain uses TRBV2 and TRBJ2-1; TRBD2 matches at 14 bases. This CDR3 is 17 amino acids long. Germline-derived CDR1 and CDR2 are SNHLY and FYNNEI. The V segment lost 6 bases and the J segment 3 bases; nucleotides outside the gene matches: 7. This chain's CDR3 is CASREGLAGASYNEQFF. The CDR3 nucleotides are TGTGCCAGCAGGGAGGGACTAGCGGGGGCCAGCTACAATGAGCAGTTCTTC.

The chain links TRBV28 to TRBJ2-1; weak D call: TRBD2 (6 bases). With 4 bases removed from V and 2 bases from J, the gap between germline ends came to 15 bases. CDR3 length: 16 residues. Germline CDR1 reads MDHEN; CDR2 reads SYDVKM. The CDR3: CASSSYSGYTYNEQFF. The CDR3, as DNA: TGTGCCAGCAGTTCCTATAGCGGATATACCTACAATGAGCAGTTCTTC.

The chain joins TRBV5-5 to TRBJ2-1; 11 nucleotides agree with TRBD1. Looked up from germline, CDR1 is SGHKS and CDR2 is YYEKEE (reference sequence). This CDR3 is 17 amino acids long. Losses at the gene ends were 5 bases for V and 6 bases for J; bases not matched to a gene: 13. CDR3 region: CASSPVSSGTGGNEQFF. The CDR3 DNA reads TGTGCCAGCAGTCCTGTGTCATCAGGGACAGGGGGCAATGAGCAGTTCTTC.

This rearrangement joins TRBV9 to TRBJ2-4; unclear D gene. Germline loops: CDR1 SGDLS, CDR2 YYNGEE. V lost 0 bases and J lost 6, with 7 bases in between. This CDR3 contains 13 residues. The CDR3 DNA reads TGTGCCAGCAGCGTAGGGCAGTCAAACATTCAGTACTTC. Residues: CASSVGQSNIQYF. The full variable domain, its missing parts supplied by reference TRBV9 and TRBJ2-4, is DSGVTQTPKHLITATGQRVTLRCSPRSGDLSVYWYQQSLDQGLQFLIQYYNGEERAKGNILERFSAQQFPDLHSELNLSSLELGDSALYFCASSVGQSNIQYFGAGTRLSVL.

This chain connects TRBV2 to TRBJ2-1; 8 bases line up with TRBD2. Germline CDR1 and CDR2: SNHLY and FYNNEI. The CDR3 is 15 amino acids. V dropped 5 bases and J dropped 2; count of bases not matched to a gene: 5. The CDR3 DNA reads TGTGCCAGCAGTTCCTCGGGGGGGCCCTACAATGAGCAGTTCTTC. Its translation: CASSSSGGPYNEQFF.

CDR3 sequence: CASSLNTGLRYTF. In DNA, the CDR3 is TGTGCCAGCAGCTTGAATACAGGTCTGCGCTACACCTTC. The genes are TRBV5-4 and TRBJ1-2; D is perhaps TRBD1 (5 bases). Germline V gives CDR1 SGHNT, CDR2 YYREEE (reference sequence). Between the trimmed V and J ends, which lost 1 base and 9 bases, there was a span of 13 bases. The CDR3 loop spans 13 amino acids.

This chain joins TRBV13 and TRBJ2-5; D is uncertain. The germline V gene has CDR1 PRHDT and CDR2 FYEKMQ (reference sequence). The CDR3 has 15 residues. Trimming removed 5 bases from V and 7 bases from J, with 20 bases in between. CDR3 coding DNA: TGTGCCAGCAGCCCCGAGGCCTTAAACTTGGGGACCCAGTACTTC. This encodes CASSPEALNLGTQYF.

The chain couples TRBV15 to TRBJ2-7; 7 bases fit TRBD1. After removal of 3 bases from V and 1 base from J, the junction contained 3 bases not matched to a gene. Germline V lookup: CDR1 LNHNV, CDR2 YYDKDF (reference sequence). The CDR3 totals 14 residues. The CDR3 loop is CATSRADRSYEQYF. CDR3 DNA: TGTGCCACCAGCAGGGCGGACAGGTCCTACGAGCAGTACTTC.

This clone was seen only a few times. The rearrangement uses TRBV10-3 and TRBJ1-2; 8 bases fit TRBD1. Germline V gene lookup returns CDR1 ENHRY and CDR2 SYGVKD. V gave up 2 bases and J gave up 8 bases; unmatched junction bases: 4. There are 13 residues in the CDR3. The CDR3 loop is CAISEAWDRGYTF. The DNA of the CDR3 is TGTGCCATCAGTGAGGCCTGGGACAGGGGCTACACCTTC.

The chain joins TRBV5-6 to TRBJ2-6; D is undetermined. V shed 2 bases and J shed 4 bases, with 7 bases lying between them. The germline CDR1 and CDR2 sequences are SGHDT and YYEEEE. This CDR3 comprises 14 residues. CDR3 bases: TGTGCCAGCAGCTTTCCAGGCGGGGCCAACGTCCTGACTTTC. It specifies CASSFPGGANVLTF.

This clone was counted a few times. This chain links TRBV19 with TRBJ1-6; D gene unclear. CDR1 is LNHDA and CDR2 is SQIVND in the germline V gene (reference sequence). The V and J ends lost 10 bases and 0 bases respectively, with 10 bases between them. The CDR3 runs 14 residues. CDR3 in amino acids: CATRLSSYNSPLHF. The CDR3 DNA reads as TGTGCCACCAGGCTGAGCTCCTATAATTCACCCCTCCACTTT.

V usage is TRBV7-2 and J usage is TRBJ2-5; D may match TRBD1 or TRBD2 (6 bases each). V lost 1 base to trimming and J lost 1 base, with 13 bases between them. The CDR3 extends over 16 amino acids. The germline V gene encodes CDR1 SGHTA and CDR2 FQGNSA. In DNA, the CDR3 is TGTGCCAGCAGCTTAGTGGGGGGCAGGCTCCAAGAGACCCAGTACTTC. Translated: CASSLVGGRLQETQYF.

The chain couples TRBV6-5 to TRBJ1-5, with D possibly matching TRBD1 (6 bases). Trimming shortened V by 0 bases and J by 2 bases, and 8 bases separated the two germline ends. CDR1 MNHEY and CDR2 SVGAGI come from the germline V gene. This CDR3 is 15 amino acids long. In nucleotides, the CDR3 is TGTGCCAGCAGTTACTCCTGGACAGGCAATCAGCCCCAGCATTTT. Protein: CASSYSWTGNQPQHF.

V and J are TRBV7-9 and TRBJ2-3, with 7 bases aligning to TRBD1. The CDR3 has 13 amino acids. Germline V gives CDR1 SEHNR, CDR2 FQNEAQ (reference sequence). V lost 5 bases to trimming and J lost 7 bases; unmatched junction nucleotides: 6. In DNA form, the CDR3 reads TGTGCCAGCAGCACCCAGACAGGGAATACGCAGTATTTT. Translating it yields CASSTQTGNTQYF.

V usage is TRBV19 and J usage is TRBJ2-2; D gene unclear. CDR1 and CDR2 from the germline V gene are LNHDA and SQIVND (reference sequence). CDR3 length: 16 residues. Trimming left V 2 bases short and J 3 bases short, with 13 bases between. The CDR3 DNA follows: TGTGCCAGTAGTATACGACCGAGACAAGACACCGGGGAGCTGTTTTTT. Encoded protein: CASSIRPRQDTGELFF.

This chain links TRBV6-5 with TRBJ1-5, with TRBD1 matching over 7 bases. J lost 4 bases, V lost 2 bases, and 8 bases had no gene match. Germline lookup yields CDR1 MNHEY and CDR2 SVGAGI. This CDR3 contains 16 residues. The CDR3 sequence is CASSYTSRGENQPQHF. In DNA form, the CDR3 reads TGTGCCAGCAGTTACACCTCCAGGGGGGAGAATCAGCCCCAGCATTTT.

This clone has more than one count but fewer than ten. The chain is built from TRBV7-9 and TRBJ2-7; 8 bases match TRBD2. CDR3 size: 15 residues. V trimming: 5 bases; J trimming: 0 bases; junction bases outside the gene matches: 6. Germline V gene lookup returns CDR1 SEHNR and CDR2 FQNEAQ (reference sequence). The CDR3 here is CASSHRLASSYEQYF. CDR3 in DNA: TGTGCCAGCAGCCACCGACTAGCGAGCTCCTACGAGCAGTACTTC.

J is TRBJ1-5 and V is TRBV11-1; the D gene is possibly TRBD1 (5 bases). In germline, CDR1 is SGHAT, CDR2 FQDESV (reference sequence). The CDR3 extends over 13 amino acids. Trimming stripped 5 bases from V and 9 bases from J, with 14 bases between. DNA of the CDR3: TGTGCCAGCAGCGGGGGACCCCTAATGCCCCAGCATTTT. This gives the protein CASSGGPLMPQHF.

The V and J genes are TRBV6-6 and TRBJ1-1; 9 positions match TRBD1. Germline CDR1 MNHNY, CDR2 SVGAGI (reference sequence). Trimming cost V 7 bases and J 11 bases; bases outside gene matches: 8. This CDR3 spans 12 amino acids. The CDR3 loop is CASNLQGATAFF. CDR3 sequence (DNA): TGTGCCAGCAATCTACAGGGGGCGACGGCTTTCTTT.

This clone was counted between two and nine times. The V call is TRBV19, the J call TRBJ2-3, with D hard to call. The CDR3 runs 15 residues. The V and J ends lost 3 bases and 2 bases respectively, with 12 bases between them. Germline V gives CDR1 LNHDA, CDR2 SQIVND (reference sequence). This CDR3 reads CASSMGRLLTDTQYF. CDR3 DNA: TGTGCCAGTAGTATGGGAAGACTGCTCACAGATACGCAGTATTTT.

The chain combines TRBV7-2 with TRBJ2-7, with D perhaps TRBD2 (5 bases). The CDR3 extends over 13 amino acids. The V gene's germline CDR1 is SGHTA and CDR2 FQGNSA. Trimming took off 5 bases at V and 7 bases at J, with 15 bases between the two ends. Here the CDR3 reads CASSELIEGEQYF. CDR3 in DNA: TGTGCCAGCAGCGAGTTGATAGAGGGTGAGCAGTACTTC.

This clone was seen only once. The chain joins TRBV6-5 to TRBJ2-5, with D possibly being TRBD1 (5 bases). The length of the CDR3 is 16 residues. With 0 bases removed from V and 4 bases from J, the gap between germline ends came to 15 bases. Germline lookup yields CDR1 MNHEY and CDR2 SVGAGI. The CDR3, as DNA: TGTGCCAGCAGTTACTCGAATCAGGGTCACCGAGAGACCCAGTACTTC. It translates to CASSYSNQGHRETQYF.

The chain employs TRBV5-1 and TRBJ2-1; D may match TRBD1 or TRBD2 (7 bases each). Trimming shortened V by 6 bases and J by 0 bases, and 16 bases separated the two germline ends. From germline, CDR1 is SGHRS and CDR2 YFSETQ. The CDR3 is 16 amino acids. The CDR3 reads CASTQGGASSYNEQFF. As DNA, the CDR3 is TGCGCCAGCACCCAGGGGGGGGCTAGCTCCTACAATGAGCAGTTCTTC. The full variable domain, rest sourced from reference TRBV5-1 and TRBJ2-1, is KAGVTQTPRYLIKTRGQQVTLSCSPISGHRSVSWYQQTPGQGLQFLFEYFSETQRNKGNFPGRFSGRQFSNSRSEMNVSTLELGDSALYLCASTQGGASSYNEQFFGPGTRLTVL.

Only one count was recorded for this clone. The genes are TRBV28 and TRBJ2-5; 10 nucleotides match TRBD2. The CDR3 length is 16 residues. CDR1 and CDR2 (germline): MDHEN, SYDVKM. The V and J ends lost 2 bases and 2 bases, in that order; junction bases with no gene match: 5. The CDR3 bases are TGTGCCAGCAGTTTAGGTAGCGGGGGGCATCAAGAGACCCAGTACTTC. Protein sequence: CASSLGSGGHQETQYF.

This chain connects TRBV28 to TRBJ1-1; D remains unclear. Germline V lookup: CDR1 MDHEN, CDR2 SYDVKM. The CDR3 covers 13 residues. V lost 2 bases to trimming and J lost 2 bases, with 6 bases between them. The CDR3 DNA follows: TGTGCCAGCAGTTTAATGGTTAACACTGAAGCTTTCTTT. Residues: CASSLMVNTEAFF.

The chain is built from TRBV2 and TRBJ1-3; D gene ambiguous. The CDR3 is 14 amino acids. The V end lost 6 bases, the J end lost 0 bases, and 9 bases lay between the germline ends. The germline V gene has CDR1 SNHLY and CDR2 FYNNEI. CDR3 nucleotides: TGTGCCAGCAGCGAGCAACGCTCTGGAAACACCATATATTTT. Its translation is CASSEQRSGNTIYF.

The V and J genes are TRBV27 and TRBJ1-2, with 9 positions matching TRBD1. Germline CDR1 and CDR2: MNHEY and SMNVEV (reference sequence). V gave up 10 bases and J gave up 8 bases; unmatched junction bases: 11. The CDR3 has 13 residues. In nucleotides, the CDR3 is TGTGCCAACGTGGCGACAGGGGGAGGAGGCTACACCTTC. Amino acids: CANVATGGGGYTF.

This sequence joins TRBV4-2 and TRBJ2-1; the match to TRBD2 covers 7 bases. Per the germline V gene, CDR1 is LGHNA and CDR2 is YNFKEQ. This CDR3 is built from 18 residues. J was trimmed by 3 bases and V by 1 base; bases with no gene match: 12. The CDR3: CASSQGGVGLGSYNEQFF. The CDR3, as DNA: TGTGCCAGCAGCCAAGGGGGAGTAGGACTAGGGAGCTACAATGAGCAGTTCTTC.

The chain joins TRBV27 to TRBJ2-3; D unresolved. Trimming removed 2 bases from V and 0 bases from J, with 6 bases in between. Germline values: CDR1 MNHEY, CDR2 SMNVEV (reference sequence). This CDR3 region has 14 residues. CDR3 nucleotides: TGTGCCAGCAGTTTAATGCCTAGCACAGATACGCAGTATTTT. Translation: CASSLMPSTDTQYF.